This passage covers 25 T cell receptor beta chains from one sample sequenced in a study of shared clonotypes between healthy human individuals. The repertoire was sequenced with immunoSEQ multiplex PCR; TCRdb's copy has only in-frame clones and lacks some. The table lists 2 million to 2.5 million clones, under 95% of them singletons. Sequencing input: naive CD4+ T cells from PBMCs. Subset here: CD45RA+ positively selected. These TCRs come from a man aged 18 to 30 in good health. Some clones in this sample may be carry-over from other donors' samples.

The chain carries TRBV6-5 and TRBJ1-1, with 7 bases identical to TRBD1. CDR1 is MNHEY and CDR2 is SVGAGI in the germline V gene. CDR3 length: 16 amino acids. V gave up 2 bases and J gave up 5 bases; unmatched junction bases: 11. Written as DNA, the CDR3 is TGTGCCAGCAGTTACGGCAGGGGGAGGATGGGGACTGAAGCTTTCTTT. Translating it yields CASSYGRGRMGTEAFF.

To note about this clone: Because the CDR3's place on the DNA is in doubt, the DNA is left out and the CDR3 is given as listed by TCRdb. The CDR3 loop is CASSFGRGNKYF. The chain employs TRBV11-3 and TRBJ2-7; the table gives TRBD1 as D, unverified against the DNA. Looked up from germline, CDR1 is SGHNT and CDR2 is YENEEA. The CDR3 contains 12 residues when both ends are counted.

CDR3 loop: CASSKHGTVNGNTIYF. CDR3 bases: TGTGCCAGCAGTAAACACGGGACGGTCAATGGAAACACCATATATTTT. This sequence joins TRBV28 and TRBJ1-3; a weak D match, TRBD1 (5 bases). The CDR3 runs to 16 residues. The germline CDR1 and CDR2 sequences are MDHEN and SYDVKM. The ends were cut back, 5 bases at V and 3 bases at J, with 17 bases in the middle. Drawing the rest from reference TRBV28 and TRBJ1-3, the complete variable domain is DVKVTQSSRYLVKRTGEKVFLECVQDMDHENMFWYRQDPGLGLRLIYFSYDVKMKEKGDIPEGYSVSREKKERFSLILESASTNQTSMYLCASSKHGTVNGNTIYFGEGSWLTVV.

The DNA for the CDR3 is TGTGCCACCAGTATCCTTCGGAGCTCCTACGAGCAGTACTTC. This codes for CATSILRSSYEQYF. The chain combines TRBV15 with TRBJ2-7; the D is unclear. Germline V gene lookup returns CDR1 LNHNV and CDR2 YYDKDF (reference sequence). The CDR3 extends over 14 amino acids. Trimming took 6 bases from V and 0 from J, leaving 12 bases between them.

V and J are TRBV9 and TRBJ2-5; TRBD2 matches 16 bases. Germline loops: CDR1 SGDLS, CDR2 YYNGEE. CDR3 size: 21 residues. With V trimmed by 0 bases and J by 4 bases, 15 bases remained unmatched. CDR3: CASSVEVGLAGGPSDLETQYF. The CDR3 coding sequence is TGTGCCAGCAGCGTAGAGGTGGGACTAGCGGGAGGGCCTTCAGATCTAGAGACCCAGTACTTC.

This clone was observed a few times. This chain joins TRBV7-8 and TRBJ2-7; 8 nucleotides agree with TRBD1. There are 15 residues in the CDR3. Germline CDR1 and CDR2: SGHVS and FQNEAQ. The trim removed 1 base at V and 5 bases at J, leaving 7 bases unmatched. The CDR3 DNA follows: TGTGCCAGCAGCTTAGGGCGGACAGGGACCAACGAGCAGTACTTC. This codes for CASSLGRTGTNEQYF.

The chain joins TRBV7-3 to TRBJ2-3, with 7 bases matching TRBD1. The germline CDR1 and CDR2 sequences are SGHTA and FQGTGA. The junction had 9 bases not matched to a gene; V was cut back by 7 bases and J by 2 bases. The CDR3 runs 15 residues. CDR3 DNA: TGTGCCAGCACACCCAGGGGGTCCCCCACAGATACGCAGTATTTT. Its translation: CASTPRGSPTDTQYF.

V usage is TRBV28 and J usage is TRBJ1-2; a possible D gene is TRBD1 (5 bases). Trimming took off 7 bases at V and 8 bases at J, with 8 bases between the two ends. Per the germline V gene, CDR1 is MDHEN and CDR2 is SYDVKM. The CDR3 runs 10 residues. CDR3 amino acids: CASKGRGYTF. In DNA form, the CDR3 reads TGTGCCAGCAAGGGACGCGGCTACACCTTC.

V and J are TRBV19 and TRBJ1-2; 7 bases fit TRBD1. Germline values: CDR1 LNHDA, CDR2 SQIVND (reference sequence). The CDR3 extends over 13 amino acids. With 6 bases clipped from V and 6 bases from J, the junction kept 7 bases outside the gene matches. In nucleotides, the CDR3 is TGTGCCAGTAGCCTTGGGACAGTGGATGGCTACACCTTC. Its translation: CASSLGTVDGYTF.

For this clone: The sample carries other DNA sequences with the same CDR3. This chain joins TRBV29-1 and TRBJ1-2; 10 bases are shared with TRBD1. Trimming took 4 bases from V and 8 from J; bases not matched to a gene: 4. This CDR3 has 12 residues. Per germline, CDR1 SQVTM and CDR2 ANQGSEA. CDR3 nucleotides: TGCAGCGTTGGACAGGGGGCAGGGGGCTACACCTTC. The encoded protein is CSVGQGAGGYTF.

The chain combines TRBV9 with TRBJ2-2, with D possibly being TRBD2 (6 bases). The CDR3 spans 18 residues. V was clipped by 3 bases and J by 3 bases, with 21 bases between them. CDR1 and CDR2 (germline): SGDLS, YYNGEE. CDR3 region: CASSDDLGLRSYTGELFF. In DNA form, the CDR3 reads TGTGCCAGCAGCGACGACTTGGGACTGCGGTCTTACACCGGGGAGCTGTTTTTT.

The chain uses TRBV25-1 and TRBJ2-5; 7 bases map to TRBD1. Germline lookup yields CDR1 MGHDK and CDR2 SYGVNS. The V and J ends lost 6 bases and 4 bases, in that order; junction bases with no gene match: 11. The length of the CDR3 is 15 residues. The CDR3, as DNA: TGTGCCAGCAGCCCCCCACAGGGGCGAGGAGAGACCCAGTACTTC. It yields the protein CASSPPQGRGETQYF.

The CDR3 spells CASSLSHRVYEQYF. The CDR3 DNA follows: TGTGCCAGCAGCTTGAGTCACCGGGTCTACGAGCAGTACTTC. The chain is built from TRBV5-6 and TRBJ2-7; D ambiguous. CDR3 length: 14 residues. Germline V gene sequence: CDR1 SGHDT, CDR2 YYEEEE. Trimming cost V 1 base and J 3 bases, with 11 bases left between them. Using reference TRBV5-6 and TRBJ2-7 for the parts outside the CDR3, the full variable domain is DAGVTQSPTHLIKTRGQQVTLRCSPKSGHDTVSWYQQALGQGPQFIFQYYEEEERQRGNFPDRFSGHQFPNYSSELNVNALLLGDSALYLCASSLSHRVYEQYFGPGTRLTVT.

The chain uses TRBV11-2 and TRBJ2-7; 9 nucleotides agree with TRBD1. Germline V CDR1 and CDR2: SGHAT, FQNNGV. Unmatched junction bases numbered 8, after V lost 0 bases and J lost 5 bases. The CDR3 is 16 amino acids. This CDR3 reads CASSLDTTGGVDEQYF. The CDR3 bases are TGTGCCAGCAGCTTAGATACGACAGGGGGGGTGGACGAGCAGTACTTC.

J is TRBJ2-7 and V is TRBV5-1; the D gene is possibly TRBD2 (6 bases). The CDR3 runs to 14 residues. Looked up from germline, CDR1 is SGHRS and CDR2 is YFSETQ. Trimming stripped 0 bases from V and 3 bases from J, with 10 bases between. The CDR3, as DNA: TGCGCCAGCAGCTTGGCGGGACTGGACTACGAGCAGTACTTC. Its protein is CASSLAGLDYEQYF.

J is TRBJ2-1 and V is TRBV29-1; 11 nucleotides match TRBD2. CDR3 length: 14 amino acids. J was trimmed by 4 bases and V by 7 bases; bases with no gene match: 6. Per germline, CDR1 SQVTM and CDR2 ANQGSEA. The CDR3 nucleotides read TGCAGCGCCCCGACTAGCGGGATTTACAATGAGCAGTTCTTC. It encodes CSAPTSGIYNEQFF.

Here the CDR3 reads CASSFRQGSQPQHF. DNA for the CDR3: TGTGCCAGCAGCTTCCGACAGGGCAGTCAGCCCCAGCATTTT. This sequence joins TRBV5-8 and TRBJ1-5; 7 bases map to TRBD1. CDR3 length: 14 amino acids. Germline V gene lookup returns CDR1 SGHTS and CDR2 YDEGEE. V dropped 2 bases and J dropped 6; count of bases not matched to a gene: 5.

The rearrangement joins TRBV28 to TRBJ2-7; TRBD1 aligns across 7 bases. Germline assignment: CDR1 MDHEN and CDR2 SYDVKM. V shed 2 bases, J shed 0 bases, and the junction held 4 bases outside the gene matches. The CDR3 spans 15 residues. CDR3 bases: TGTGCCAGCAGTTTACCGACAGGGATCTCCTACGAGCAGTACTTC. Translating it yields CASSLPTGISYEQYF.

CDR3 in amino acids: CASSLRTGDSGDGYTF. The CDR3 coding sequence is TGTGCCAGCTCACTAAGGACAGGGGATTCGGGCGACGGCTACACCTTC. This chain connects TRBV18 to TRBJ1-2; 9 nucleotides agree with TRBD1. In germline, CDR1 is KGHSH, CDR2 LQKENI. V was clipped by 4 bases and J by 8 bases; unmatched bases: 14. The CDR3 is 16 amino acids.

This clone was found a few times. The chain's CDR3 is CASREWTGRNQPQHF. In DNA form, the CDR3 reads TGTGCCAGCAGGGAATGGACGGGACGGAATCAGCCCCAGCATTTT. This sequence joins TRBV19 and TRBJ1-5; D is possibly TRBD1 (5 bases). The length of the CDR3 is 15 residues. V lost 9 bases to trimming and J lost 4 bases, with 19 bases between them. CDR1 LNHDA and CDR2 SQIVND come from the germline V gene (reference sequence).

This chain connects TRBV14 to TRBJ2-7; D is unclear. V lost 2 bases and J 6 bases, leaving 14 bases between the germline ends. The germline CDR1 and CDR2 sequences are SGHDN and FVKESK. The CDR3 spans 14 residues. The CDR3 DNA is TGTGCCAGCAGCCAACAGGCCATCTCGGGCGAGCAGTACTTC. The encoded protein is CASSQQAISGEQYF.

With respect to this clone: Other DNA sequences in the same sample also yield this CDR3. This chain connects TRBV28 to TRBJ1-2, with a tentative D call TRBD1 (5 bases). Deletions cut 7 bases from V and 2 bases from J, with 11 bases between. Germline values: CDR1 MDHEN, CDR2 SYDVKM. The CDR3 is 13 residues long. Here the CDR3 DNA reads TGTGCCAGCATTTCCGGGGCCAACTATGGCTACACCTTC. It is translated as CASISGANYGYTF.

As for this clone: Different DNA sequences within this sample yield the same CDR3. This chain's CDR3 is CASSLSGTGPYEQYF. CDR3 in DNA: TGTGCCAGCAGCTTATCCGGGACAGGGCCCTACGAGCAGTACTTC. The chain uses TRBV7-6 and TRBJ2-7; 9 bases align to TRBD1. This CDR3 is built from 15 residues. CDR1 and CDR2 (germline): SGHVS, FNYEAQ. With V trimmed by 2 bases and J by 2 bases, 4 bases remained unmatched.

The rearrangement links TRBV5-5 to TRBJ2-5, with 7 bases matching TRBD2. CDR1 is SGHKS, CDR2 YYEKEE, per germline (reference sequence). CDR3 length: 16 amino acids. The junction had 12 bases not matched to a gene; V was cut back by 3 bases and J by 4 bases. The CDR3: CASSSLSGMVGETQYF. CDR3 nucleotide sequence: TGTGCCAGCAGCTCTCTCAGCGGGATGGTCGGAGAGACCCAGTACTTC.

This chain uses TRBV29-1 with TRBJ1-2, with D possibly TRBD1 on 5 matching bases. In germline, CDR1 is SQVTM, CDR2 ANQGSEA. Trimming cost V 6 bases and J 4 bases, with 21 bases left between them. This CDR3 region has 15 residues. The CDR3 protein is CSVQRIQGPGYGYTF. The DNA for the CDR3 is TGCAGCGTGCAAAGGATCCAGGGCCCAGGCTATGGCTACACCTTC.